This T cell receptor beta chain appears in the sequencing data of a study of cytomegalovirus exposure and HLA in healthy donors (dated by TCRdb to the late 2010s). For context, the study as a whole: An earlier analysis of roughly 630 of the donors reported roughly 270 Gb of sequence data and 117 million unique TCR beta sequences from around 200 million T cells. On average, 235,054 unique TCR beta nucleotide sequences were sequenced per donor among a few hundred genotyped donors of the cohort, with about 19% of those sequences being non-productive. Rather than using new phenotypic data, the later analysis identified candidate immune exposures from TCR beta sequences and from how often those sequences occurred across donors. A later analysis re-analyzed previously published TCR beta repertoires from about 600 donors and added high-resolution HLA genotyping to study TCR occurrence patterns. Roughly 310 gigabases of sequencing data and tens of millions of unique TCR sequences were included in an early release covering roughly 700 HLA-typed donors. In addition to the first cohort of roughly 700 subjects, a separate validation cohort of 130 or so different subjects was used. Both class I and class II loci were covered by HLA typing, at four-digit resolution. To predict cytomegalovirus infection status, the study combined high-throughput TCR immunosequencing, statistical association of individual TCRs with disease status, and machine learning. An earlier analysis of some 500 of the donors used high-throughput TCR beta sequencing to judge whether each TCR beta V gene segment behaved as functional or pseudogenic. All discovery cohort repertoires had been generated using a single sequencing platform. Of the 300 to 450 genotyped donors, around 81% fell in the genetic ancestry cluster associated with self-reported Caucasian donors. Donor age, sex, ethnicity and CMV serostatus were compiled alongside the repertoire data. Several DR-DQ haplotypes were treated as single units for association and clustering because of strong linkage in the cohort. Using immunosequencing, the study profiled T cell repertoires from about 610 subjects and related those repertoires to cytomegalovirus serostatus. A later genetic analysis took genome-wide SNP genotypes for about three fifths of the roughly 670 donors and used that subset as a discovery cohort. The number of typed donors differed by locus: roughly 620-640 for A, B, C, DRB1 and DQB1; approximately 520 for DQA1; 606 for DPA1; and roughly 490 for DPB1. The aim of the study was to test whether cataloging public T cell receptors could identify signatures of past pathogen exposure.

With respect to this clone: No antigen is known for it. No base quality information exists; no much larger clone differs at one position.

General study outcomes and caveats: In a later analysis, HLA-associated TCR beta chains showed more clonal expansion and lower generation probabilities than non-associated chains that were equally common. A later analysis associated about 17,000 TCR beta sequences with specific HLA alleles at a false discovery rate of 0.05. A later analysis found that TCR association rates varied across HLA loci, with DRB1 alleles showing the most associated TCRs and HLA-C alleles the fewest. A total of 164 TCR beta chains were listed by the study as associated with cytomegalovirus. According to the authors, the approach could potentially be generalized to other disease states and immunological phenotypes. According to a later analysis, parvovirus B19, influenza, CMV and Epstein-Barr virus appeared linked to several top co-occurrence clusters. Strong co-occurrence of HLA alleles, especially DR and DQ, made assigning TCR associations to individual alleles difficult. Because counts were too low, some 17 rarely observed V segments, including chromosome 9 orphons, were excluded from the earlier analysis of several hundred of the donors. Because HLA typing was missing for some donors at each locus, association tests included only the typed subset. Only TCR beta chains were sequenced in this cohort, and the absence of alpha or paired-chain data limited detectable features. A further reported finding was that TCR beta sequences accurately predicted the HLA-A and HLA-B alleles for most subjects in the first cohort. A cluster of highly shared sequence variants was judged likely to represent a technical artifact of the sequencing pipeline. In an earlier analysis of more than 450 of the donors, most TCR beta V segments were observed in productive rearrangements about 87% or about 30% of the time, broadly matching IMGT annotations. A few of the identified cytomegalovirus-associated TCR beta chains were confirmed in vitro to be specific for cytomegalovirus antigens. A later analysis found that most CMV-associated TCR beta chains appeared HLA-restricted, with HLA associations seemingly driven largely by CMV exposure. CMV serostatus was the only immune exposure information available for the cohort. Most TCR sequences were seen in very few donors, while some public TCRs were found in many individuals. Compared with the approximately 670-donor mean, donors in an Asian-associated ancestry cluster had fewer N-insertions in productive TCRs, according to a later genetic analysis. V-gene and J-gene trimming of TCR beta chains was associated with a missense DCLRE1C variant in a later genetic analysis, and the association was replicated in an independent cohort. The classifier was reported to diagnose cytomegalovirus status with high specificity and sensitivity in both the original cohort and the validation cohort. Sequencing depth was assumed to be roughly uniform across donors in the presence/absence analyses, though that assumption may not hold. Some IMGT-functional V segments, including TRBV6-2 and TRBV6-3, could not be distinguished by the 87-base-pair reads and were therefore excluded. Correlated functional status among segregating V segments might be attributable to linkage disequilibrium, but an unknown experimental factor could not be ruled out.

Receptor libraries were prepared by the immunoSEQ multiplex PCR assay. A mixture of 60 forward primers for TCR Vbeta segments and 13 reverse primers for TCR Jbeta segments was used in the multiplex PCR. Amplification of the CDR3 region of rearranged TCR beta genes was performed with a multiplex PCR assay on genomic DNA. On the Illumina HiSeq System, the amplified TCR beta libraries were sequenced as 87-base-pair reads. The original pipeline was this. Across the roughly 600 repertoires, a later analysis counted 78 million or so unique TCR beta chains, 9.5 million to 12 million of which were shared by at least two donors. Raw reads were error-corrected and collapsed into unique sequences with a nearest-neighbor algorithm that merged closely related sequences to remove PCR and sequencing errors. To assign V, D and J gene segments, CDR3 sequences were aligned to IMGT reference sequences. Each retained sequence needed at least a six-nucleotide match to both a V gene segment and a J gene segment. A rearrangement was called productive if the CDR3 had no stop codons and remained in frame with V and J, and every other rearrangement was called non-productive. CDR3 was defined according to IMGT convention as the region running from the second conserved V-encoded cysteine to the conserved J-encoded phenylalanine. The earlier analysis of about 610 of the donors excluded sequences that lacked an unambiguous match to a single V gene segment. An earlier analysis of a few hundred of the donors classified V segments as functional when productive rearrangements were above 56.7% and as segregating when the standard deviation between donors was above 5%. A statistical classification framework was built to diagnose cytomegalovirus status from the catalog of TCR beta chain sequences. In a later analysis, TCR nucleotide sequences were compared against IMGT/GENE-DB human TR gene sequences so that V and J genes could be assigned. The TCRdist pipeline was used in a later analysis to assign CDR3 sequences and most-parsimonious VDJ recombination scenarios. In a later analysis, every TCR beta chain was defined by the combination of its CDR3 amino acid sequence and its V-gene family, and reads without a unique V-gene family were dropped. A later analysis removed roughly 590 highly shared, low-generation-probability nucleotide sequences to deal with suspected cross-contamination and a sequencing artifact. A later analysis calculated a clonal expansion index for each public chain from normalized within-repertoire ranks of inferred template counts. Generation probabilities in a later analysis came from a VDJ recombination model fitted to out-of-frame rearrangements, and those results were checked against IGoR. Hypergeometric tests were used in a later analysis to score TCR-TCR, TCR-HLA and TCR-CMV co-occurrence, with a repertoire-size bias correction applied to the TCR pairs. False discovery rates were estimated in a later analysis by permuting HLA or CMV assignments 20 times. In a later analysis, co-occurring TCRs were grouped using DBSCAN, with TCRdist sequence similarity added in when clustering inside HLA-allele-positive subsets. Repertoires with fewer than 30,000 or more than 120,000 public chains, plus five repertoires with anomalous nucleotide sharing, were excluded from co-occurrence clustering. The source is immuneACCESS, and TCRdb retained only in-frame sequences with V and J called. Part of the clones is not carried over; for the studies checked, unresolved V genes explain less than half of this, and the remainder is unexplained. V, J and clone size reflect that table, while D and trimming were determined from the DNA. Present in this sample are some 140,000 clones, around 80% of which were seen just once. The ten biggest clones cover about 4.3% of the sample.

V is pruned by 8 bases and J by 7 bases, leaving 9 bases of the junction without a gene match. The germline V gene yields SGHDN for CDR1 and FVKESK for CDR2. The CDR3 goes from the cysteine to the phenylalanine over 14 residues. The CDR3 DNA has 42 bases and is translated from base 1. The cohort consisted of 600 or so healthy bone marrow donors. At the time of sampling, every cohort member was nominally healthy, though immune exposures that went unrecorded were likely present. CMV serostatus was positive for more than 250 and negative for about 50% of the roughly 700 cohort members, and was not recorded for this donor. A peripheral blood sample was collected from each donor, and TCR beta sequencing was performed on peripheral blood mononuclear cells. Genomic DNA extraction from the blood cell samples was performed with the Qiagen DNeasy Blood Extraction Kit.

The sample comprised PBMCs. The sequence was obtained from a man aged 25-40 years in good health. The sequence is built from TRBV14 and TRBJ2-1; 9 middle bases align to TRBD2. CDR3 protein: CASGKVAGDNEQFF. The DNA sequence follows: TGTGCCAGCGGAAAGGTAGCGGGAGATAATGAGCAGTTCTTC. Full variable domain (CDR3 extended with the reference TRBV14 and TRBJ2-1 proteins): EAGVTQFPSHSVIEKGQTVTLRCDPISGHDNLYWYRRVMGKEIKFLLHFVKESKQDESGMPNNRFLAERTGGTYSTLKVQPAELEDSGVYFCASGKVAGDNEQFFGPGTRLTVL.